This T cell receptor (beta chain) emerged from a study of shared clonotypes between healthy human individuals. Here immunoSEQ multiplex PCR was the method, and the copy in TCRdb shows in-frame clones only, minus some. The table includes 650,000 to 800,000 clones, 72% detected once. Germline V gene lookup returns CDR1 SGHAT and CDR2 FQDESV (reference sequence). Trimming took 6 bases from V and 6 from J; bases not matched to a gene: 11. The CDR3 covers 14 residues. Notes on the study in general: Limitation of the genetic and exposure-history diversity represented came from the few donors. Read depth was anticipated to influence clonotype sharing among donors.

In the case of this clone: The antigen is not known.

Material for sequencing was memory CD4+ T cells sorted from blood. As for subset: CD45RA-negative fraction. This TCR derives from a woman aged 25-40 years in good health. The chain is built from TRBV11-1 and TRBJ2-7; TRBD1 agrees at 7 bases. The CDR3 DNA is TGTGCCAGCAGTACTACCACAGGGGCTCGCGAGCAGTACTTC. Encoded protein: CASSTTTGAREQYF.